Listed below are T cell receptor beta chains from one sample, sequenced in a study of shared clonotypes between healthy human individuals. Sequencing was performed with immunoSEQ multiplex PCR; in TCRdb, only in-frame clones are kept and a portion is missing. This table has 2,500,000 or so clones, around 90% appearing once. Sequences were obtained from naive CD4+ T cells sorted from blood. These receptors all come from a man aged 18 to 30 in good health. CDR3s include the opening cysteine and the closing phenylalanine or tryptophan. The order of the fields is D gene, clone size, J gene, V gene, CDR3 protein, CDR3 DNA. The D gene is left open where the match is weak. Size tells how often a clone was seen (once, few, many) or the class of an expanded clone, and some rows leave it out.

D gene: -
clone size: once
J gene: TRBJ1-1
V gene: TRBV6-1
CDR3 protein: CASMRGFGNTEAFF
CDR3 DNA: TGTGCCAGCATGCGTGGGTTTGGGAACACTGAAGCTTTCTTT

D gene: -
clone size: -
J gene: TRBJ2-7
V gene: TRBV18
CDR3 protein: CASSQGYYEQYF
CDR3 DNA: TGTGCCAGCTCACAGGGGTACTACGAGCAGTACTTC

D gene: TRBD2
clone size: -
J gene: TRBJ2-1
V gene: TRBV6-5
CDR3 protein: CASSYLAGGEEQFF
CDR3 DNA: TGTGCCAGCAGTTACCTAGCGGGAGGAGAGGAGCAGTTCTTC

D gene: -
clone size: -
J gene: TRBJ1-2
V gene: TRBV18
CDR3 protein: CASSPLGEGNYGYTF
CDR3 DNA: TGTGCCAGCTCACCACTGGGCGAGGGTAACTATGGCTACACCTTC

D gene: -
clone size: -
J gene: TRBJ2-7
V gene: TRBV30
CDR3 protein: CAGDGGPYEQYF
CDR3 DNA: TGTGCGGGGGACGGAGGACCTTACGAGCAGTACTTC

D gene: -
clone size: -
J gene: TRBJ2-7
V gene: TRBV5-4
CDR3 protein: CASSTRDRWREQYF
CDR3 DNA: TGTGCCAGCAGCACCCGGGACCGATGGAGGGAGCAGTACTTC

D gene: -
clone size: -
J gene: TRBJ2-3
V gene: TRBV10-3
CDR3 protein: CAISTPPGTQYF
CDR3 DNA: TGTGCCATCAGCACCCCCCCGGGTACGCAGTATTTT

D gene: TRBD1
clone size: -
J gene: TRBJ2-7
V gene: TRBV27
CDR3 protein: CASSSPGQGVYEQYF
CDR3 DNA: TGTGCCAGCAGTTCCCCGGGACAGGGAGTCTACGAGCAGTACTTC

D gene: -
clone size: -
J gene: TRBJ2-7
V gene: TRBV6-6
CDR3 protein: CASSDPGTSSYEQYF
CDR3 DNA: TGTGCCAGCAGTGATCCCGGGACGAGCTCCTACGAGCAGTACTTC

D gene: -
clone size: -
J gene: TRBJ1-1
V gene: TRBV10-3
CDR3 protein: CAISESAGLGEAFF
CDR3 DNA: TGTGCCATCAGTGAGTCTGCCGGGTTGGGTGAAGCTTTCTTT

D gene: -
clone size: -
J gene: TRBJ1-5
V gene: TRBV7-9
CDR3 protein: CASSPNSNQPQHF
CDR3 DNA: TGTGCCAGCAGCCCCAATAGCAATCAGCCCCAGCATTTT

D gene: -
clone size: -
J gene: TRBJ1-1
V gene: TRBV7-9
CDR3 protein: CASSLGGASNTEAFF
CDR3 DNA: TGTGCCAGCAGCTTAGGGGGGGCCTCCAACACTGAAGCTTTCTTT

D gene: -
clone size: -
J gene: TRBJ2-1
V gene: TRBV19
CDR3 protein: CASSIALNNEQFF
CDR3 DNA: TGTGCCAGTAGTATTGCCCTGAACAATGAGCAGTTCTTC

D gene: -
clone size: -
J gene: TRBJ2-5
V gene: TRBV18
CDR3 protein: CASSPTTGQETQYF
CDR3 DNA: TGTGCCAGCTCACCTACGACGGGCCAAGAGACCCAGTACTTC

D gene: -
clone size: -
J gene: TRBJ1-1
V gene: TRBV10-3
CDR3 protein: CAISDRSESREAFF
CDR3 DNA: TGTGCCATCAGTGACCGATCCGAGTCCAGGGAAGCTTTCTTT

D gene: TRBD1
clone size: -
J gene: TRBJ1-1
V gene: TRBV5-4
CDR3 protein: CASSRGQVQAEAFF
CDR3 DNA: TGTGCCAGCAGCAGGGGACAGGTCCAAGCTGAAGCTTTCTTT

D gene: -
clone size: -
J gene: TRBJ1-2
V gene: TRBV18
CDR3 protein: CASSPASLINYGYTF
CDR3 DNA: TGTGCCAGCTCACCTGCGTCACTGATCAACTATGGCTACACCTTC

D gene: TRBD1
clone size: -
J gene: TRBJ2-5
V gene: TRBV11-2
CDR3 protein: CASSVLIRQGPQETQYF
CDR3 DNA: TGTGCCAGCAGCGTACTAATTCGACAGGGGCCCCAAGAGACCCAGTACTTC

D gene: -
clone size: -
J gene: TRBJ2-1
V gene: TRBV29-1
CDR3 protein: CSAAADPSSYNEQFF
CDR3 DNA: TGCAGCGCGGCCGCGGACCCCAGCTCCTACAATGAGCAGTTCTTC

D gene: -
clone size: -
J gene: TRBJ2-5
V gene: TRBV27
CDR3 protein: CASSKWDGAYRETQYF
CDR3 DNA: TGTGCCAGCAGTAAATGGGACGGGGCCTATCGGGAGACCCAGTACTTC

D gene: -
clone size: -
J gene: TRBJ1-5
V gene: TRBV2
CDR3 protein: CASSRTDNQPQHF
CDR3 DNA: TGTGCCAGCAGCCGCACGGACAATCAGCCCCAGCATTTT

D gene: TRBD1
clone size: -
J gene: TRBJ1-1
V gene: TRBV4-2
CDR3 protein: CASSHDLRTGFGNTEAFF
CDR3 DNA: TGTGCCAGCAGCCACGACCTTAGGACAGGGTTCGGAAACACTGAAGCTTTCTTT

D gene: TRBD1
clone size: -
J gene: TRBJ1-4
V gene: TRBV28
CDR3 protein: CASSPSLGTENEKLFF
CDR3 DNA: TGTGCCAGCAGCCCTAGCTTAGGGACAGAGAATGAAAAACTGTTTTTT

D gene: TRBD2
clone size: -
J gene: TRBJ2-3
V gene: TRBV18
CDR3 protein: CASSPDGRTSTDTQYF
CDR3 DNA: TGTGCCAGCTCACCAGACGGGAGGACTAGCACAGATACGCAGTATTTT

D gene: TRBD1
clone size: -
J gene: TRBJ2-2
V gene: TRBV5-1
CDR3 protein: CASSSEGAGTGELFF
CDR3 DNA: TGCGCCAGCAGCTCAGAGGGGGCAGGAACCGGGGAGCTGTTTTTT

D gene: -
clone size: -
J gene: TRBJ2-5
V gene: TRBV15
CDR3 protein: CATSRSPRTEVSETQYF
CDR3 DNA: TGTGCCACCAGCAGATCTCCAAGGACAGAAGTATCAGAGACCCAGTACTTC

D gene: -
clone size: -
J gene: TRBJ1-4
V gene: TRBV6-1
CDR3 protein: CASSAGETNEKLFF
CDR3 DNA: TGTGCCAGCAGTGCGGGAGAGACTAATGAAAAACTGTTTTTT

D gene: -
clone size: -
J gene: TRBJ1-3
V gene: TRBV21-1
CDR3 protein: CASSAIGSDRVFGNTIYF
CDR3 DNA: TGTGCCAGCAGCGCAATAGGATCCGACAGGGTCTTTGGAAACACCATATATTTT

D gene: -
clone size: -
J gene: TRBJ1-2
V gene: TRBV10-3
CDR3 protein: CAIRYSGDGGYTF
CDR3 DNA: TGTGCCATCAGGTACTCGGGAGATGGTGGCTACACCTTC

D gene: -
clone size: once
J gene: TRBJ1-1
V gene: TRBV10-1
CDR3 protein: CASSDRFSGTEAFF
CDR3 DNA: TGCGCCAGCAGTGACCGATTTTCGGGCACTGAAGCTTTCTTT

D gene: TRBD2
clone size: -
J gene: TRBJ2-5
V gene: TRBV9
CDR3 protein: CASSLGLAGGQETQYF
CDR3 DNA: TGTGCCAGCAGCCTCGGACTAGCGGGGGGGCAAGAGACCCAGTACTTC

D gene: -
clone size: once
J gene: TRBJ2-1
V gene: TRBV18
CDR3 protein: CASSPTAPYNEQFF
CDR3 DNA: TGTGCCAGCTCACCTACAGCCCCCTACAATGAGCAGTTCTTC

D gene: -
clone size: -
J gene: TRBJ2-7
V gene: TRBV18
CDR3 protein: CASSPRVGQPGNEQYF
CDR3 DNA: TGTGCCAGCTCACCACGGGTAGGTCAGCCCGGGAACGAGCAGTACTTC

D gene: -
clone size: -
J gene: TRBJ1-5
V gene: TRBV19
CDR3 protein: CASSIDRGQPQHF
CDR3 DNA: TGTGCCAGTAGTATTGATAGGGGTCAGCCCCAGCATTTT

D gene: -
clone size: -
J gene: TRBJ1-5
V gene: TRBV19
CDR3 protein: CASSIRAGRLTGNQPQHF
CDR3 DNA: TGTGCCAGTAGTATAAGGGCAGGGAGGCTGACGGGCAATCAGCCCCAGCATTTT

D gene: TRBD1
clone size: -
J gene: TRBJ1-3
V gene: TRBV25-1
CDR3 protein: CASSDLPGGGGSGNTIYF
CDR3 DNA: TGTGCCAGCAGTGACCTACCAGGGGGCGGGGGATCTGGAAACACCATATATTTT